This T cell receptor beta chain was identified in a study of sequential checkpoint blockade in melanoma. Study at large: Arm A got nivolumab then ipilimumab; arm B the reverse, 1:1. Each arm's sequence ended with maintenance nivolumab.

Sample treatment: randomized to nivolumab then ipilimumab (arm A) or the reverse (arm B). Live CD3+CD8+ CD19− CD56− cells were sorted from PBMCs. Method: immunoSEQ multiplex PCR; TCRdb's copy keeps in-frame clones and lacks some. The data show some 30,000 clones, with 86% seen just once and roughly a fifth held by the top ten. The germline V gene has CDR1 LGHNA and CDR2 YSLEER. J was trimmed by 0 bases and V by 0 bases; bases with no gene match: 5. The CDR3 has 17 residues. This chain uses TRBV4-3 with TRBJ1-3, with TRBD1 matching 7 bases. Source: CD8+ T cells sorted from blood (inferred from file names), taken from a patient given nivolumab and ipilimumab in sequence. This receptor was obtained from a human donor with melanoma. DNA of the CDR3: TGCGCCAGCAGCCAAGATTCAGGGGGGATCTCTGGAAACACCATATATTTT. It encodes CASSQDSGGISGNTIYF.